The 23 T cell receptor beta chains presented below share a single source sample, sequenced in a study of blood T cell repertoires in COVID-19. Generated by immunoSEQ multiplex PCR, the TCRdb table keeps only in-frame clones and is missing some. The sample holds around 270,000 clones, approximately 90% seen once. The sequencing input was peripheral blood. The receptors shown here come from a middle-aged man with acute or convalescent COVID-19.

The chain employs TRBV20-1 and TRBJ2-3; TRBD2 might be the D (6 bases). From germline, CDR1 is DFQATT and CDR2 SNEGSKA (reference sequence). The CDR3 consists of 13 residues. V gave up 3 bases and J gave up 4 bases, with 11 bases separating them. The CDR3 DNA reads TGCAGTGCTAGTGCGTGGGGGGCAGATACGCAGTATTTT. It translates to CSASAWGADTQYF.

The CDR3, as DNA: TGTGCCAGCAGCCCTGACTTAACTAACTATGGCTACACCTTC. It codes for CASSPDLTNYGYTF. The J gene is TRBJ1-2, the V gene TRBV7-8; D is unresolved. Germline V lookup: CDR1 SGHVS, CDR2 FQNEAQ. The CDR3 consists of 14 residues. The V gene lost 5 bases and the J gene lost 0 bases, with 10 bases spanning the gap. Together with reference TRBV7-8 and TRBJ1-2, the CDR3 gives the full variable domain: GAGVSQSPRYKVAKRGQDVALRCDPISGHVSLFWYQQALGQGPEFLTYFQNEAQLDKSGLPSDRFFAERPEGSVSTLKIQRTQQEDSAVYLCASSPDLTNYGYTFGSGTRLTVV.

This clone was picked up one time. This chain connects TRBV6-5 to TRBJ2-1; 7 nucleotides line up with TRBD1. The CDR3 extends over 14 amino acids. J gave up 6 bases and V 7 bases, and 9 bases lay outside the gene matches. Germline V gives CDR1 MNHEY, CDR2 SVGAGI. CDR3 DNA sequence: TGTGCCAGCACCAAGACCCGGGACAGCAATGAGCAGTTCTTC. As protein: CASTKTRDSNEQFF.

This clone has more than one count but fewer than ten. The same CDR3 is also encoded by other DNA sequences in this sample. The gene calls are TRBV7-8 and TRBJ1-2, with TRBD1 matching over 8 bases. With 3 bases clipped from V and 4 bases from J, the junction kept 7 bases outside the gene matches. Per germline, CDR1 SGHVS and CDR2 FQNEAQ. The CDR3 loop spans 15 amino acids. The CDR3 bases are TGTGCCAGCAGCTTCGGAGGACAGGGTGGCTATGGCTACACCTTC. This encodes CASSFGGQGGYGYTF.

Only a few counts were recorded for this clone. The chain has TRBV11-2 and TRBJ1-3, with D hard to call. CDR3 length equals 14 residues. V was pared by 2 bases and J by 4 bases, with 9 bases between. The germline CDR1 and CDR2 sequences are SGHAT and FQNNGV. CDR3 coding DNA: TGTGCCAGCAGCTTATCCCTTTTCGGAAACACCATATATTTT. Its protein is CASSLSLFGNTIYF.

The chain has TRBV24-1 and TRBJ2-6; D is unresolved. This CDR3 spans 13 amino acids. Germline CDR1 and CDR2: KGHDR and SFDVKD. V dropped 7 bases and J dropped 2 bases, with 5 bases sitting between them. CDR3 in amino acids: CATRSPGANVLTF. The CDR3 DNA is TGTGCCACCAGGTCTCCTGGGGCCAACGTCCTGACTTTC.

The rearrangement links TRBV2 to TRBJ1-3; tentative D call: TRBD1 (6 bases). The germline CDR1 and CDR2 sequences are SNHLY and FYNNEI. V was pared by 8 bases and J by 2 bases, with 10 bases between. The CDR3 has 13 amino acids. CDR3 loop: CASDRSAGNTIYF. CDR3 DNA sequence: TGTGCCAGCGACAGGAGCGCTGGAAACACCATATATTTT. The full variable domain, completed using reference TRBV2 and TRBJ1-3, is EPEVTQTPSHQVTQMGQEVILRCVPISNHLYFYWYRQILGQKVEFLVSFYNNEISEKSEIFDDQFSVERPDGSNFTLKIRSTKLEDSAMYFCASDRSAGNTIYFGEGSWLTVV.

The chain links TRBV2 to TRBJ1-2; the D gene is possibly TRBD1 (5 bases). The CDR3 sequence is 17 residues long. The germline gives CDR1 SNHLY, CDR2 FYNNEI. V was trimmed by 10 bases and J by 0 bases, leaving 24 bases between them. CDR3 sequence reads: CANKQGLKNNPNYGYTF. The CDR3 DNA is TGTGCCAACAAGCAGGGACTTAAGAACAACCCTAACTATGGCTACACCTTC.

The rearrangement joins TRBV9 to TRBJ2-1; TRBD2 aligns across 8 bases. Germline CDR1 reads SGDLS; CDR2 reads YYNGEE. With 1 base clipped from V and 5 bases from J, the junction kept 17 bases outside the gene matches. This CDR3 is 19 amino acids long. The CDR3 DNA sequence: TGTGCCAGCAGCGTACTTCGTACCCCTGGGCGGGGGGACCACAATGAGCAGTTCTTC. This encodes CASSVLRTPGRGDHNEQFF.

The genes are TRBV24-1 and TRBJ2-7; tentatively, D is TRBD2 (6 bases). This CDR3 comprises 15 residues. Trimming cost V 4 bases and J 6 bases, with 18 bases left between them. Germline V gene lookup returns CDR1 KGHDR and CDR2 SFDVKD. CDR3 residues: CATSDPRTGGSEQYF. In DNA, the CDR3 is TGTGCCACCAGTGACCCCCGGACTGGGGGGAGCGAGCAGTACTTC.

The chain couples TRBV27 to TRBJ2-7; tentatively, D is TRBD2 (5 bases). The CDR3 has 14 amino acids. CDR1 MNHEY and CDR2 SMNVEV come from the germline V gene (reference sequence). With 4 bases removed from V and 5 bases from J, the gap between germline ends came to 15 bases. The CDR3 is CASSSNRGTDEQYF. The CDR3 DNA follows: TGTGCCAGCAGTTCCAATCGGGGAACGGACGAGCAGTACTTC.

The V call is TRBV5-1, the J call TRBJ2-3; D not resolved. The CDR3 consists of 13 residues. The germline V gene encodes CDR1 SGHRS and CDR2 YFSETQ. The V end lost 2 bases, the J end lost 2 bases, and 6 bases lay between the germline ends. CDR3 DNA: TGCGCCAGCAGCTTCACAGTCACAGATACGCAGTATTTT. Protein sequence: CASSFTVTDTQYF.

This sequence joins TRBV5-6 and TRBJ2-7; TRBD1 matches 9 bases. The J segment lost 5 bases and the V segment lost 4 bases, leaving 10 bases of the junction unmatched. Germline CDR1 SGHDT, CDR2 YYEEEE. The CDR3 is made up of 15 amino acids. The chain's CDR3 is CASSGTGTGQHEQYF. CDR3 in DNA: TGTGCCAGCAGCGGAACCGGGACAGGGCAACACGAGCAGTACTTC.

This rearrangement joins TRBV6-5 to TRBJ2-5; TRBD1 matches 8 bases. The V gene's germline CDR1 is MNHEY and CDR2 SVGAGI. This CDR3 contains 13 residues. V gave up 7 bases and J gave up 0 bases; unmatched junction bases: 1. For the CDR3, the DNA is TGTGCCAGCAAGGGACAGGACCAAGAGACCCAGTACTTC. Translation gives CASKGQDQETQYF.

The V and J genes are TRBV6-5 and TRBJ2-7, with D possibly being TRBD2 (7 bases). The germline V and J ends were trimmed by 6 bases and 2 bases, with 11 bases remaining between them. CDR3 length: 13 residues. Germline V CDR1 and CDR2: MNHEY, SVGAGI. CDR3 coding DNA: TGTGCCAGCAGAGGGGGGGTGACCTACGAGCAGTACTTC. Residues: CASRGGVTYEQYF.

J is TRBJ1-6 and V is TRBV2; 9 bases align to TRBD1. The CDR3 covers 15 residues. Germline V gene lookup returns CDR1 SNHLY and CDR2 FYNNEI. Unmatched junction bases numbered 4, after V lost 6 bases and J lost 4 bases. The CDR3 loop reads CASSRTGDYNSPLHF. The CDR3, as DNA: TGTGCCAGCAGCCGGACAGGGGATTATAATTCACCCCTCCACTTT.

In its sample, this clone was seen once. The CDR3 region has the DNA TGTGCTAGTGACCCAGGGGTTTCGGGCAATCAGCCCCAGCATTTT. Translated, it gives CASDPGVSGNQPQHF. The chain recombines TRBV12-5 with TRBJ1-5; TRBD1 is a possible D gene (6 bases). CDR3 length: 15 residues. The germline gives CDR1 LGHNT, CDR2 FRNRAP. Deletions cut 7 bases from V and 2 bases from J, with 15 bases between.

The rearrangement uses TRBV5-1 and TRBJ1-1; D remains unclear. Trimming cost V 4 bases and J 6 bases, with 22 bases left between them. CDR3 length: 16 residues. CDR1 SGHRS and CDR2 YFSETQ come from the germline V gene. CDR3 protein: CASSPQPRGGDAEAFF. The CDR3 bases are TGCGCCAGCAGCCCCCAACCCCGGGGTGGAGACGCTGAAGCTTTCTTT.

This clone was seen just once. The gene calls are TRBV2 and TRBJ2-3; D may be TRBD1 (6 bases). V was clipped by 4 bases and J by 2 bases, with 7 bases between them. The CDR3 length is 13 residues. Germline lookup yields CDR1 SNHLY and CDR2 FYNNEI. CDR3 amino acids: CASSGDTTDTQYF. CDR3 DNA sequence: TGTGCCAGCAGTGGGGACACCACAGATACGCAGTATTTT.

The J gene is TRBJ1-4, the V gene TRBV6-5, with D possibly being TRBD1 (5 bases). The ends were cut back, 7 bases at V and 4 bases at J, with 13 bases in the middle. CDR3 length equals 14 residues. Per the germline V gene, CDR1 is MNHEY and CDR2 is SVGAGI. As DNA, the CDR3 is TGTGCCAGCACGCCCGGGGGGTATAATGAAAAACTGTTTTTT. Amino acid sequence: CASTPGGYNEKLFF.

This chain uses TRBV5-1 with TRBJ2-2; unclear D gene. Germline lookup yields CDR1 SGHRS and CDR2 YFSETQ. Trimming cost V 2 bases and J 3 bases, with 11 bases left between them. CDR3 size: 15 residues. CDR3 nucleotide sequence: TGCGCCAGCAGCTTTCCCGGGTCCTACACCGGGGAGCTGTTTTTT. It translates to CASSFPGSYTGELFF.

V usage is TRBV9 and J usage is TRBJ2-3; 9 positions match TRBD2. Per the germline V gene, CDR1 is SGDLS and CDR2 is YYNGEE. Trimming at V came to 2 bases and at J to 6 bases, leaving 13 bases not matched to a gene. This CDR3 comprises 17 residues. This CDR3 reads CASSVSSGVRLGDTQYF. CDR3 DNA sequence: TGTGCCAGCAGCGTTTCTAGCGGGGTTCGGCTCGGGGATACGCAGTATTTT.

The chain has TRBV5-5 and TRBJ1-4; 7 bases agree with TRBD1. V lost 2 bases, J lost 7 bases, and 11 bases stayed unmatched. The germline CDR1 and CDR2 sequences are SGHKS and YYEKEE (reference sequence). This CDR3 comprises 16 residues. CDR3 DNA: TGTGCCAGCAGCTTTTTCCGGACAGGCGGGTCTGAAAAACTGTTTTTT. This translates into CASSFFRTGGSEKLFF.